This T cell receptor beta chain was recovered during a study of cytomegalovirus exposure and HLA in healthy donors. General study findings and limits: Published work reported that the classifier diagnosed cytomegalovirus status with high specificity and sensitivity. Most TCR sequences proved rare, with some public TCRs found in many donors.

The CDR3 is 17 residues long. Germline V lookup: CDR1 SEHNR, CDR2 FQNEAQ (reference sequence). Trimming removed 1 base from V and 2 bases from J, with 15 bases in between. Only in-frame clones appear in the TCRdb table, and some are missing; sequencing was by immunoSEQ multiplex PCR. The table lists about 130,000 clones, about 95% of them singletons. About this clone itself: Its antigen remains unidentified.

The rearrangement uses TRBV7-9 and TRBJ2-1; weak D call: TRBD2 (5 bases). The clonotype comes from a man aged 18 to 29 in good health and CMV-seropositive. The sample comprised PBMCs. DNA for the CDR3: TGTGCCAGCAGCTTAGGAGCTGGAGCGGAGGCCTACAATGAGCAGTTCTTC. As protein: CASSLGAGAEAYNEQFF.